These 19 T cell receptor beta chains originate from one sample sequenced in a study of identifying expanded T cells in peripheral blood (dated by TCRdb to the late 2010s). Library generation was performed with the immunoSEQ multiplex PCR assay. Held by TCRdb, this immuneACCESS table contains in-frame sequences only and omits some clones. Under half of the omission traces to an unresolved V gene where checked; the cause of the rest is unknown. Here the sample has tens of thousands of clones; about 91% occur a single time. Under 4.5% of the sample comes from the top ten. Input material: blood. These receptors were collected from a person between 18 and 70 years old in good health.

The chain carries TRBV6-4 and TRBJ1-6; 7 bases line up with TRBD1. J gave up 10 bases and V 0 bases, and 3 bases lay outside the gene matches. Germline V gene data show CDR1 as MRHNA and CDR2 as SNTAGT. This CDR3 is 14 amino acids long. This CDR3 is CASSDSTGVSPLHF. The CDR3 DNA reads TGTGCCAGCAGTGACTCCACAGGGGTATCACCCCTCCACTTT.

The chain uses TRBV13 and TRBJ2-4; D is perhaps TRBD1 (6 bases). The CDR3 has 16 residues. The V gene lost 3 bases and the J gene lost 1 base, with 13 bases spanning the gap. Germline V lookup: CDR1 PRHDT, CDR2 FYEKMQ (reference sequence). CDR3 in amino acids: CASSFRSGAAKNIQYF. The CDR3 nucleotides read TGTGCCAGCAGCTTCCGCTCAGGGGCTGCCAAAAACATTCAGTACTTC.

The chain employs TRBV7-3 and TRBJ2-7, with D perhaps assigned TRBD1 or TRBD2 (5 bases each). V dropped 5 bases and J dropped 0 bases, with 14 bases sitting between them. There are 15 residues in the CDR3. CDR1 SGHTA and CDR2 FQGTGA come from the germline V gene. CDR3 in amino acids: CASSGGAGSSYEQYF. The CDR3 nucleotides are TGTGCCAGCAGCGGTGGGGCGGGTAGCTCCTACGAGCAGTACTTC.

The chain recombines TRBV9 with TRBJ1-4, with D unclear. The V end was cut by 3 bases, the J end by 6 bases, with 9 bases between. The germline gives CDR1 SGDLS, CDR2 YYNGEE. The CDR3 has 13 residues. CDR3 amino acids: CASSAPPYEKLFF. The DNA of the CDR3 is TGTGCCAGCAGCGCCCCCCCCTATGAAAAACTGTTTTTT. Variable domain in full (rest from reference TRBV9 and TRBJ1-4): DSGVTQTPKHLITATGQRVTLRCSPRSGDLSVYWYQQSLDQGLQFLIQYYNGEERAKGNILERFSAQQFPDLHSELNLSSLELGDSALYFCASSAPPYEKLFFGSGTQLSVL.

The CDR3 bases are TGTGCCAGCAGTTCCGGGACTAGCGGGAGTATCAACGAGCAGTACTTC. It translates to CASSSGTSGSINEQYF. The chain uses TRBV6-5 and TRBJ2-7, with 14 bases identical to TRBD2. V gave up 4 bases and J gave up 5 bases; unmatched junction bases: 7. The CDR3 covers 16 residues. Germline V gene sequence: CDR1 MNHEY, CDR2 SVGAGI.

This sequence joins TRBV5-1 and TRBJ2-1; tentative D call: TRBD2 (6 bases). V gave up 1 base and J gave up 2 bases, with 10 bases separating them. Germline CDR1 SGHRS, CDR2 YFSETQ. The CDR3 runs to 15 residues. The CDR3 nucleotides read TGCGCCAGCAGCTTGTATTCGGGAGCCTACAATGAGCAGTTCTTC. Its protein product is CASSLYSGAYNEQFF.

CDR3 DNA sequence: TGTGCCAGCTCTCAGTCATATGGGACAGGGGGCGAGTACGAGCAGTACTTC. Protein: CASSQSYGTGGEYEQYF. The chain combines TRBV18 with TRBJ2-7, with 12 bases fitting TRBD1. The CDR3 covers 17 residues. Trimming at V came to 6 bases and at J to 4 bases, leaving 13 bases not matched to a gene. In germline, CDR1 is KGHSH, CDR2 LQKENI.

This chain connects TRBV9 to TRBJ2-2; unclear D gene. V was shortened by 7 bases and J by 5 bases, with 9 bases between the two germline ends. Germline values: CDR1 SGDLS, CDR2 YYNGEE. The CDR3 is made up of 12 amino acids. CDR3: CASDRGTGELFF. CDR3 coding DNA: TGTGCCAGCGATCGTGGAACCGGGGAGCTGTTTTTT.

The chain joins TRBV4-3 to TRBJ1-3; 9 bases are a match to TRBD1. The CDR3 runs to 15 residues. V lost 1 base, J lost 9 bases, and 7 bases stayed unmatched. Germline values: CDR1 LGHNA, CDR2 YSLEER. CDR3: CASSQGDRVLGTIYF. In DNA, the CDR3 is TGCGCCAGCAGCCAAGGGGACAGGGTCTTGGGCACCATATATTTT.

The chain couples TRBV7-9 to TRBJ2-7, with D possibly being TRBD1 (6 bases). Trimming pared 3 bases from V and 7 bases from J, leaving 16 bases between. Germline V gene data show CDR1 as SEHNR and CDR2 as FQNEAQ (reference sequence). There are 14 residues in the CDR3. The CDR3 nucleotides read TGTGCCAGCAGCTTTTTACAGGGAAGAGGGGAGCAGTACTTC. Its protein is CASSFLQGRGEQYF.

V gene TRBV6-6 combines with J gene TRBJ1-1; tentatively, D is TRBD1 (5 bases). The CDR3 sequence is 15 residues long. The germline V and J ends were trimmed by 3 bases and 6 bases, with 17 bases remaining between them. The germline CDR1 and CDR2 sequences are MNHNY and SVGAGI (reference sequence). The CDR3: CASSYRGVEKSEAFF. In nucleotides, the CDR3 is TGTGCCAGCAGTTATAGAGGGGTGGAGAAATCTGAAGCTTTCTTT.

The chain recombines TRBV9 with TRBJ1-1; a weak D match, TRBD1 (6 bases). CDR1 is SGDLS and CDR2 is YYNGEE in the germline V gene. Trimming took 0 bases from V and 4 from J, leaving 13 bases between them. The CDR3 has 15 residues. Here the CDR3 reads CASSVAGRGTTEAFF. For the CDR3, the DNA is TGTGCCAGCAGCGTAGCTGGCAGGGGTACCACTGAAGCTTTCTTT.

The V call is TRBV27, the J call TRBJ1-1; D perhaps matches TRBD1 (5 bases). CDR1 and CDR2 from the germline V gene are MNHEY and SMNVEV (reference sequence). This CDR3 has 13 amino acids. Trimming removed 5 bases from V and 2 bases from J, with 9 bases in between. CDR3 amino acids: CASSRQLNTEAFF. In DNA form, the CDR3 reads TGTGCCAGCAGTCGACAGTTAAACACTGAAGCTTTCTTT.

This clone occurred once. The V gene is TRBV27, the J gene TRBJ1-5; D gene uncertain. This CDR3 spans 12 amino acids. Germline V gene data show CDR1 as MNHEY and CDR2 as SMNVEV (reference sequence). The V and J ends lost 4 bases and 2 bases respectively, with 3 bases between them. The CDR3 DNA sequence: TGTGCCAGCAGTTCCCGCAATCAGCCCCAGCATTTT. Its translation is CASSSRNQPQHF.

The chain joins TRBV27 to TRBJ1-2; D might be TRBD1 (5 bases). The length of the CDR3 is 14 residues. Germline CDR1 and CDR2: MNHEY and SMNVEV (reference sequence). V lost 6 bases to trimming and J lost 2 bases, with 13 bases between them. The CDR3 bases are TGTGCCAGCAGCCCGGGGCAGAGCAACTATGGCTACACCTTC. This codes for CASSPGQSNYGYTF.

The chain carries TRBV19 and TRBJ1-2; TRBD1 matches 8 bases. Germline CDR1 and CDR2: LNHDA and SQIVND (reference sequence). V lost 0 bases to trimming and J lost 7 bases; unmatched junction nucleotides: 1. This CDR3 is built from 13 residues. The CDR3, as DNA: TGTGCCAGTAGTATAGATGGACAGGGTGGCTACACCTTC. This encodes CASSIDGQGGYTF.

This clone appeared once. The rearrangement joins TRBV5-4 to TRBJ1-2, with a weak D call TRBD1 (5 bases). The CDR3 totals 14 residues. In germline, CDR1 is SGHNT, CDR2 YYREEE (reference sequence). V gave up 3 bases and J gave up 3 bases, with 12 bases separating them. As DNA, the CDR3 is TGTGCCAGCAGCTCACAGGCAATTTACTATGGCTACACCTTC. It encodes CASSSQAIYYGYTF. The whole variable domain, filled in from reference TRBV5-4 and TRBJ1-2, reads ETGVTQSPTHLIKTRGQQVTLRCSSQSGHNTVSWYQQALGQGPQFIFQYYREEENGRGNFPPRFSGLQFPNYSSELNVNALELDDSALYLCASSSQAIYYGYTFGSGTRLTVV.

The chain employs TRBV7-3 and TRBJ2-5; perhaps D is TRBD1 or TRBD2 (6 bases each). Germline V gene lookup returns CDR1 SGHTA and CDR2 FQGTGA. Trimming cost V 2 bases and J 2 bases, with 12 bases left between them. The CDR3 extends over 15 amino acids. The CDR3 is CASSLDRGPQETQYF. CDR3 coding DNA: TGTGCCAGCAGCTTAGACCGGGGGCCACAAGAGACCCAGTACTTC. The complete variable domain, with remaining parts taken from reference TRBV7-3 and TRBJ2-5, reads GAGVSQTPSNKVTEKGKYVELRCDPISGHTALYWYRQSLGQGPEFLIYFQGTGAADDSGLPNDRFFAVRPEGSVSTLKIQRTERGDSAVYLCASSLDRGPQETQYFGPGTRLLVL.

V gene TRBV28 combines with J gene TRBJ2-4; possibly TRBD2 for D (5 bases). The CDR3 totals 15 residues. Germline CDR1 and CDR2: MDHEN and SYDVKM. V was cut by 5 bases and J by 0 bases, with 11 bases left in between. This CDR3 reads CASSRGALAKNIQYF. The DNA for the CDR3 is TGTGCCAGCAGTCGGGGAGCGTTAGCCAAAAACATTCAGTACTTC.